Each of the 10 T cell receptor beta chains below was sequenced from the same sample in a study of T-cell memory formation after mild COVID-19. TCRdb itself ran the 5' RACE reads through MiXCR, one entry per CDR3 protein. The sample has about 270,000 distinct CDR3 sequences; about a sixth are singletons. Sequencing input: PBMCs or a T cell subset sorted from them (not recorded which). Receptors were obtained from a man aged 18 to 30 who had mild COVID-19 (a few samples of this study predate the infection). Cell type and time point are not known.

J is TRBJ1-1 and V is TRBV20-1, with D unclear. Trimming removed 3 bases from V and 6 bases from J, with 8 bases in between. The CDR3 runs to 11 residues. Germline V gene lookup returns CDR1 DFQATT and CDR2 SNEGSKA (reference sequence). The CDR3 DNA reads TGCAGTGCTAGGGGGTCAGCTGAAGCTTTCTTT. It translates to CSARGSAEAFF.

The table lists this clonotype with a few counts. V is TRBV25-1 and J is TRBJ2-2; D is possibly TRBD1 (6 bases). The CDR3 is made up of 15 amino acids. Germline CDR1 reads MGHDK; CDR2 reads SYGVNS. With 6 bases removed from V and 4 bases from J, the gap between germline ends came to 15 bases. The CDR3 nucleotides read TGTGCCAGCAGCTTAGCCGGGACACTCACCGGGGAGCTGTTTTTT. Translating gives CASSLAGTLTGELFF.

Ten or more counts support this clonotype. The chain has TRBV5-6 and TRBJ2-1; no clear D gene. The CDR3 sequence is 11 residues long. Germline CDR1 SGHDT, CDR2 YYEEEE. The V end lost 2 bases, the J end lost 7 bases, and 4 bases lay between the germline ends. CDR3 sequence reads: CASSFSNEQFF. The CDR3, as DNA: TGTGCCAGCAGCTTTAGTAATGAGCAGTTCTTC.

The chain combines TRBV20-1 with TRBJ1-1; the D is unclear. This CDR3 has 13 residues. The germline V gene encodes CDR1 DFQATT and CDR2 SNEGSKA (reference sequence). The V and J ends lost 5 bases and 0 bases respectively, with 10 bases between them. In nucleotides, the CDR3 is TGCAGTGCTCCACGGGAGCTGAACACTGAAGCTTTCTTT. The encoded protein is CSAPRELNTEAFF.

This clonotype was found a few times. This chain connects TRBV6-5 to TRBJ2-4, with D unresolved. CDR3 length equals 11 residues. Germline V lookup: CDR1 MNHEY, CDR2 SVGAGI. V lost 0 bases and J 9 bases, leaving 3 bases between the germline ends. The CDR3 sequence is CASSYSSIQYF. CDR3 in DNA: TGTGCCAGCAGTTACTCGAGCATTCAGTACTTC.

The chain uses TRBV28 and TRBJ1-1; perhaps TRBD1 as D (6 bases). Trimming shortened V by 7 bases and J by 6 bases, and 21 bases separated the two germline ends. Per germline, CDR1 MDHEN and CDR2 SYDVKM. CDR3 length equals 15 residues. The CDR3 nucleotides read TGTGCCAGCACCACCCCGGGGGCGCGATCCCCTGAAGCTTTCTTT. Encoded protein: CASTTPGARSPEAFF.

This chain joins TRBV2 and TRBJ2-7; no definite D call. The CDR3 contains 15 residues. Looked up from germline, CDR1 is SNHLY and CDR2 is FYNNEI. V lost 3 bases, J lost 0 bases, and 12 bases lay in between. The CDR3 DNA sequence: TGTGCCAGCAGTGACTCTGGCCTGAGCTCCTACGAGCAGTACGTC. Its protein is CASSDSGLSSYEQYV.

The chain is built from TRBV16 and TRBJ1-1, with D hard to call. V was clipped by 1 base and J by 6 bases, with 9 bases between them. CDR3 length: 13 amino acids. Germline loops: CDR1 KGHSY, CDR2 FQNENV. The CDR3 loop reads CASSQLRGPEAFF. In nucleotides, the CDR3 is TGTGCCAGCAGCCAATTACGTGGTCCTGAAGCTTTCTTT.

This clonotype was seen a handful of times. The DNA of the CDR3 is TGTGCCAGCAGCCCAACCGAGGGACAGGGGAAGATCTGGTTAAATGAGCAGTTCTTC. Amino acid sequence: CASSPTEGQGKIWLNEQFF. This chain links TRBV7-9 with TRBJ2-1; 10 nucleotides agree with TRBD1. V shed 5 bases, J shed 7 bases, and the junction held 20 bases outside the gene matches. This CDR3 is built from 19 residues. Germline V gene sequence: CDR1 SEHNR, CDR2 FQNEAQ (reference sequence).

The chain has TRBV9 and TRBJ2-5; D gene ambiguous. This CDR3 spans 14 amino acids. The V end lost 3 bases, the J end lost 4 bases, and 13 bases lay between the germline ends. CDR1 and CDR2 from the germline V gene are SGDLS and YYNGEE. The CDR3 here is CASSEGRLSETQYF. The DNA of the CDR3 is TGTGCCAGCAGCGAGGGCAGGCTTTCAGAGACCCAGTACTTC.